This passage covers 32 T cell receptor beta chains from one sample sequenced in a study of OX40 agonist ivuxolimab in advanced cancers. This table comes from immunoSEQ multiplex PCR, and its TCRdb copy is limited to in-frame clones, with some not included. The sample consists of roughly 73,000 clones, roughly 80% of them appearing once. The input for sequencing was CD4+ or CD8+ T cells sorted from blood, taken in a trial of the OX40 agonist ivuxolimab. These receptors were taken from an adult with an advanced solid tumor such as melanoma, head and neck, liver or kidney cancer.

V and J are TRBV5-1 and TRBJ1-2; 8 nucleotides agree with TRBD1. Germline lookup yields CDR1 SGHRS and CDR2 YFSETQ. V gave up 5 bases and J gave up 8 bases; unmatched junction bases: 11. The CDR3 spans 14 residues. CDR3: CASRPPGTGGGYTF. The DNA of the CDR3 is TGCGCCAGCAGACCCCCCGGGACAGGTGGCGGCTACACCTTC.

The chain is built from TRBV19 and TRBJ2-3, with TRBD1 matching over 9 bases. V shed 3 bases, J shed 2 bases, and the junction held 9 bases outside the gene matches. Germline values: CDR1 LNHDA, CDR2 SQIVND (reference sequence). This CDR3 spans 17 amino acids. The CDR3 region is CASSIRAGTGLTDTQYF. In DNA, the CDR3 is TGTGCCAGTAGTATTAGAGCCGGGACAGGGCTCACAGATACGCAGTATTTT.

V gene TRBV21-1 combines with J gene TRBJ1-5. TRBV21-1 is a known pseudogene. The CDR3 length is 18 residues. In DNA form, the CDR3 reads TGTGCCAGCAGCCAGGTAGAGGGACTCAGGGGCGGCAATCAGCCCCAGCATTTT. It specifies CASSQVEGLRGGNQPQHF.

This clone was observed once. The rearrangement joins TRBV9 to TRBJ2-5; D is undetermined. Germline CDR1 reads SGDLS; CDR2 reads YYNGEE. This CDR3 has 15 residues. With 1 base removed from V and 2 bases from J, the gap between germline ends came to 12 bases. CDR3 in amino acids: CASSVRGNNQETQYF. The CDR3 coding sequence is TGTGCCAGCAGCGTACGCGGAAATAATCAAGAGACCCAGTACTTC.

About this clone itself: The sample carries other DNA sequences with the same CDR3. The chain employs TRBV11-2 and TRBJ1-1; D is undetermined. This CDR3 has 14 amino acids. Germline assignment: CDR1 SGHAT and CDR2 FQNNGV. Trimming removed 1 base from V and 0 bases from J, with 6 bases in between. CDR3 bases: TGTGCCAGCAGCTTAGGGACGGTGAACACTGAAGCTTTCTTT. Translation gives CASSLGTVNTEAFF.

The rearrangement joins TRBV27 to TRBJ2-7; TRBD1 aligns across 9 bases. This CDR3 is built from 15 residues. Unmatched junction bases numbered 9, after V lost 5 bases and J lost 4 bases. Germline V gene lookup returns CDR1 MNHEY and CDR2 SMNVEV (reference sequence). CDR3 bases: TGTGCCAGCAGTCCCTCCTGGACAGGGGCATACGAGCAGTACTTC. Translation gives CASSPSWTGAYEQYF.

This chain links TRBV11-2 with TRBJ2-7, with TRBD2 as a possible D gene (5 bases). CDR3 length: 16 amino acids. Trimming removed 5 bases from V and 3 bases from J, with 20 bases in between. Germline CDR1 and CDR2: SGHAT and FQNNGV. The CDR3 sequence: CASSPIRRVGDYEQYF. In nucleotides, the CDR3 is TGTGCCAGCAGCCCGATACGTCGGGTCGGGGACTACGAGCAGTACTTC.

CDR3 residues: CASSTRQNSNQPQHF. The CDR3 region has the DNA TGTGCCAGTAGTACACGACAGAATAGCAATCAGCCCCAGCATTTT. The chain links TRBV19 to TRBJ1-5; D possibly corresponds to TRBD1 (5 bases). The CDR3 length is 15 residues. Germline CDR1 reads LNHDA; CDR2 reads SQIVND (reference sequence). Trimming left V 4 bases short and J 0 bases short, with 10 bases between.

The chain links TRBV30 to TRBJ1-6; D unclear. Germline CDR1 is GTSNPN and CDR2 is SVGIG (reference sequence). The CDR3 sequence is 14 residues long. V was cut by 1 base and J by 2 bases, with 6 bases left in between. In DNA, the CDR3 is TGTGCCTGGAGTGGGGTTCCCTATAATTCACCCCTCCACTTT. Amino acids: CAWSGVPYNSPLHF. The variable domain in full, with the rest retrieved from reference TRBV30 and TRBJ1-6, is SQTIHQWPATLVQPVGSPLSLECTVEGTSNPNLYWYRQAAGRGLQLLFYSVGIGQISSEVPQNLSASRPQDRQFILSSKKLLLSDSGFYLCAWSGVPYNSPLHFGNGTRLTVT.

The J gene is TRBJ1-3, the V gene TRBV18; the D gene is possibly TRBD1 (5 bases). The CDR3 length is 15 residues. Germline CDR1 reads KGHSH; CDR2 reads LQKENI. Between the trimmed V and J ends, which lost 4 bases and 0 bases, there was a span of 10 bases. The chain's CDR3 is CASSRGRTSGNTIYF. For the CDR3, the DNA is TGTGCCAGCTCACGGGGACGGACCTCTGGAAACACCATATATTTT.

The CDR3 loop is CASSIVGTSNNEQFF. CDR3 sequence (DNA): TGTGCCAGTAGTATAGTTGGAACGTCGAACAATGAGCAGTTCTTC. V gene TRBV19 combines with J gene TRBJ2-1; D is ambiguous. V was pared by 1 base and J by 5 bases, with 12 bases between. The CDR3 runs 15 residues. Germline V CDR1 and CDR2: LNHDA, SQIVND (reference sequence).

The chain links TRBV7-2 to TRBJ1-2; D is perhaps TRBD1 (5 bases). The V and J ends lost 1 base and 7 bases respectively, with 7 bases between them. CDR1 and CDR2 from the germline V gene are SGHTA and FQGNSA. The CDR3 contains 12 residues. The CDR3 nucleotides are TGTGCCAGCAGCTTAGATAGGGGTGGCTACACCTTC. This translates into CASSLDRGGYTF.

By frequency in the sample, this clone is medium-sized (0.01 to 0.1%). The chain combines TRBV6-5 with TRBJ2-7, with 9 bases identical to TRBD2. The junction had 10 bases not matched to a gene; V was cut back by 8 bases and J by 5 bases. CDR1 is MNHEY, CDR2 SVGAGI, per germline. The CDR3 contains 14 residues. The chain's CDR3 is CASGRTSDHDEQYF. The CDR3 DNA reads TGTGCCAGCGGAAGGACTAGCGATCACGACGAGCAGTACTTC.

This clone was seen more than once but under ten times. V gene TRBV7-7 combines with J gene TRBJ2-5; a possible D gene is TRBD2 (5 bases). The CDR3 is made up of 12 amino acids. Germline CDR1 SSHAT, CDR2 FNYEAQ (reference sequence). V lost 4 bases and J 5 bases, leaving 8 bases between the germline ends. CDR3 loop: CASSSPGETQYF. The CDR3, as DNA: TGTGCCAGCAGCTCCCCGGGGGAGACCCAGTACTTC.

The chain couples TRBV11-3 to TRBJ1-5, with 9 nucleotides matching TRBD1. CDR3 length: 17 residues. Germline assignment: CDR1 SGHNT and CDR2 YENEEA. V lost 6 bases and J lost 3; bases outside the gene matches: 12. DNA for the CDR3: TGTGCCAGCAGTTCGGACAGGGGATCAAACTACAATCAGCCCCAGCATTTT. As protein: CASSSDRGSNYNQPQHF.

The chain carries TRBV5-1 and TRBJ2-1; D is uncertain. V lost 0 bases, J lost 8 bases, and 9 bases lay in between. There are 13 residues in the CDR3. CDR1 and CDR2 from the germline V gene are SGHRS and YFSETQ. CDR3 nucleotide sequence: TGCGCCAGCAGCTTGGTGCTCCTGGATGAGCAGTTCTTC. Translated, it gives CASSLVLLDEQFF.

V usage is TRBV6-1 and J usage is TRBJ2-7; no clear D. V lost 3 bases and J lost 1, with 10 bases in between. The CDR3 has 14 amino acids. The germline V gene encodes CDR1 MNHNS and CDR2 SASEGT. DNA for the CDR3: TGTGCCAGCAGTGACAGGCCACAATCCTACGAGCAGTACTTC. Translated, it gives CASSDRPQSYEQYF.

This clone came up once. J is TRBJ2-6 and V is TRBV7-9; D is ambiguous. CDR3 length: 19 residues. Germline V gives CDR1 SEHNR, CDR2 FQNEAQ (reference sequence). V lost 4 bases and J 0 bases, leaving 19 bases between the germline ends. CDR3 sequence reads: CASSSSLISGSSGANVLTF. The CDR3 bases are TGTGCCAGCAGCTCATCCCTCATCAGTGGGTCCTCTGGGGCCAACGTCCTGACTTTC.

The CDR3 bases are TGTGCCAGCAGGGGACTAGCGGGGGGGCCCTACAATGAGCAGTTCTTC. As protein: CASRGLAGGPYNEQFF. V usage is TRBV27 and J usage is TRBJ2-1; TRBD2 aligns across 16 bases. V trimming: 6 bases; J trimming: 2 bases; junction bases outside the gene matches: 1. This CDR3 has 16 amino acids. Per germline, CDR1 MNHEY and CDR2 SMNVEV (reference sequence).

The chain employs TRBV12-5 and TRBJ2-2; no reliable D call. Germline assignment: CDR1 LGHNT and CDR2 FRNRAP. Trimming took off 3 bases at V and 2 bases at J, with 10 bases between the two ends. The CDR3 covers 15 residues. In DNA, the CDR3 is TGTGCTAGTGGTTTTTCCCCAGGAAACACCGGGGAGCTGTTTTTT. Translating gives CASGFSPGNTGELFF.

This rearrangement joins TRBV14 to TRBJ2-3, with D tentatively TRBD2 (6 bases). Germline V gene data show CDR1 as SGHDN and CDR2 as FVKESK. The V end was cut by 3 bases, the J end by 4 bases, with 23 bases between. CDR3 length: 18 amino acids. Written as DNA, the CDR3 is TGTGCCAGCAGCCACCGGCAGGGCAGCGGGCAATGGGCAGATACGCAGTATTTT. This encodes CASSHRQGSGQWADTQYF.

This clone was counted between two and nine times. The J gene is TRBJ1-1, the V gene TRBV5-4; no clear D. In germline, CDR1 is SGHNT, CDR2 YYREEE (reference sequence). This CDR3 comprises 13 residues. Trimming left V 2 bases short and J 1 base short, with 6 bases between. As DNA, the CDR3 is TGTGCCAGCAGCTTTCTAGCGAACACTGAAGCTTTCTTT. Its translation: CASSFLANTEAFF.

The rearrangement links TRBV7-6 to TRBJ1-1, with D hard to call. The V gene lost 5 bases and the J gene lost 3 bases, with 10 bases spanning the gap. The CDR3 runs to 13 residues. Germline V gene sequence: CDR1 SGHVS, CDR2 FNYEAQ. The CDR3 DNA follows: TGTGCCAGCAGCCGCCGTAGGGACACTGAAGCTTTCTTT. It specifies CASSRRRDTEAFF.

This chain links TRBV5-4 with TRBJ2-7, with 10 bases identical to TRBD1. Germline lookup yields CDR1 SGHNT and CDR2 YYREEE (reference sequence). Trimming took 4 bases from V and 6 from J; bases not matched to a gene: 7. The CDR3 covers 14 residues. CDR3 in amino acids: CASSHPGQGTEQYF. The CDR3 DNA reads as TGTGCCAGCAGCCACCCGGGACAGGGGACCGAGCAGTACTTC. Filled out from reference TRBV5-4 and TRBJ2-7, the complete variable domain reads ETGVTQSPTHLIKTRGQQVTLRCSSQSGHNTVSWYQQALGQGPQFIFQYYREEENGRGNFPPRFSGLQFPNYSSELNVNALELDDSALYLCASSHPGQGTEQYFGPGTRLTVT.

This clone has more than one count but fewer than ten. The rearrangement uses TRBV11-2 and TRBJ1-3; TRBD1 might be the D (5 bases). This CDR3 has 17 residues. Trimming cost V 4 bases and J 5 bases, with 21 bases left between them. Germline CDR1 is SGHAT and CDR2 is FQNNGV. CDR3 in amino acids: CASSYTGGSGTRNTIYF. The CDR3 DNA follows: TGTGCCAGCAGCTATACGGGGGGGTCAGGCACTCGAAACACCATATATTTT.

The chain joins TRBV28 to TRBJ1-2; a possible D gene is TRBD1 (5 bases). The CDR3 spans 13 residues. Trimming left V 7 bases short and J 8 bases short, with 17 bases between. Germline V gives CDR1 MDHEN, CDR2 SYDVKM. The CDR3 sequence: CASTLEAGKGYTF. The CDR3 nucleotides are TGTGCCAGCACCTTAGAGGCAGGGAAAGGCTACACCTTC.

The chain uses TRBV9 and TRBJ1-2, with D perhaps matching TRBD1 (6 bases). CDR1 SGDLS and CDR2 YYNGEE come from the germline V gene. Trimming took off 3 bases at V and 5 bases at J, with 17 bases between the two ends. This CDR3 comprises 15 residues. The CDR3 is CASSEGTNYEYGYTF. CDR3 nucleotide sequence: TGTGCCAGCAGCGAGGGGACAAATTATGAATATGGCTACACCTTC.

The chain recombines TRBV6-4 with TRBJ2-2; 10 bases are shared with TRBD1. The CDR3 spans 14 residues. The germline gives CDR1 MRHNA, CDR2 SNTAGT. V dropped 6 bases and J dropped 6; count of bases not matched to a gene: 4. Here the CDR3 DNA reads TGTGCCAGCAGGCCGGGACAGGGGTCCGGGGAGCTGTTTTTT. Protein sequence: CASRPGQGSGELFF.

The genes are TRBV2 and TRBJ2-3; 8 bases are shared with TRBD2. Germline assignment: CDR1 SNHLY and CDR2 FYNNEI. With V trimmed by 7 bases and J by 3 bases, 12 bases remained unmatched. The CDR3 has 16 residues. The CDR3 is CASTPGRGRGTDTQYF. CDR3 DNA sequence: TGTGCCAGCACCCCCGGGAGGGGAAGGGGAACAGATACGCAGTATTTT.

The gene calls are TRBV27 and TRBJ1-5; D not resolved. V gave up 0 bases and J gave up 8 bases, with 11 bases separating them. CDR1 and CDR2 from the germline V gene are MNHEY and SMNVEV (reference sequence). The CDR3 covers 14 residues. The CDR3 DNA sequence: TGTGCCAGCAGTTTATCTCCCACCTTGAAGCCCCAGCATTTT. Residues: CASSLSPTLKPQHF.

The chain uses TRBV11-3 and TRBJ1-2; 7 bases line up with TRBD1. Germline lookup yields CDR1 SGHNT and CDR2 YENEEA. The CDR3 runs 13 residues. Trimming took 6 bases from V and 6 from J; bases not matched to a gene: 7. CDR3 in DNA: TGTGCCAGCAGGTCTACAGGGGAAAATGGCTACACCTTC. It codes for CASRSTGENGYTF.

The rearrangement links TRBV10-1 to TRBJ2-2; TRBD1 matches at 9 bases. Germline V gene lookup returns CDR1 WNHNN and CDR2 SYGVQD (reference sequence). CDR3 length: 12 residues. The trim removed 9 bases at V and 8 bases at J, leaving 4 bases unmatched. The CDR3: CARTGGEGELFF. CDR3 DNA sequence: TGCGCCAGAACAGGGGGCGAAGGGGAGCTGTTTTTT.